The rows below give T cell receptor beta chains drawn from one sample of a study of cytomegalovirus exposure and HLA in healthy donors. Profiled with immunoSEQ multiplex PCR; TCRdb holds only in-frame clones, not every one. Among tens of thousands of clones listed, approximately 88% were seen once. The material sequenced was PBMCs. All receptors come from a woman between 18 and 29 years old in good health and CMV-seropositive. Each CDR3 is given with its conserved first and last residue. The D gene is left open where the match is weak. For some rows the clone size is stated as once, few or many, or as a class when expanded; others skip it.

clone_size	j_call	v_call	d_call	cdr3_nt	cdr3_aa
.	TRBJ2-7	TRBV4-3	.	TGCGCCAGCAGCCAAGATTCCAGGTACGAGCAGTACTTC	CASSQDSRYEQYF
.	TRBJ1-5	TRBV4-3	TRBD1	TGCGCCAGCAGCCAAGACCGACAGGGGAGACAGCCCCAGCATTTT	CASSQDRQGRQPQHF
.	TRBJ1-1	TRBV6-5	.	TGTGCCAGCAGTTACGGGGCAGGGGCTGAAGCTTTCTTT	CASSYGAGAEAFF
.	TRBJ2-7	TRBV4-1	.	TGCGCCAGCAGCCAAGTCATGCAGGGCGAGCAGTACTTC	CASSQVMQGEQYF
.	TRBJ1-1	TRBV28	.	TGTGCCAGCAGTTTGGACAGGAACACTGAAGCTTTCTTT	CASSLDRNTEAFF
.	TRBJ2-7	TRBV5-5	.	TGTGCCAGCAGCCCTCAAGTCCAGACAGTCAACGAGCAGTACTTC	CASSPQVQTVNEQYF
.	TRBJ1-5	TRBV2	TRBD1	TGTGCCAGCAGGGCTACCGGGACAGGGTCTCAGCCCCAGCATTTT	CASRATGTGSQPQHF
.	TRBJ2-5	TRBV7-9	TRBD1	TGTGCCAGCAGCTTAGGGCCCCTCGGCAGGGGGCAAAAGACCCAGTACTTC	CASSLGPLGRGQKTQYF
.	TRBJ2-1	TRBV15	.	TGTGCCACCAGCAGAGTCGGGGTGCAGTTCTTC	CATSRVGVQFF
.	TRBJ2-3	TRBV10-3	.	TGTGCCATCAGCGTCCGGGACACAATGGATACGCAGTATTTT	CAISVRDTMDTQYF
.	TRBJ2-3	TRBV28	TRBD2	TGTGCCAGCAGTTTAGGGCTAGCGGGGGGTGCGCAGTATTTT	CASSLGLAGGAQYF
.	TRBJ2-7	TRBV4-2	.	TGTGCCAGCAGCCAGGCTGACAGTTACGAGCAGTACTTC	CASSQADSYEQYF
once	TRBJ2-7	TRBV29-1	.	TGCAGCGTTGGTCGGGACTCAGCCCACGAGCAGTACTTC	CSVGRDSAHEQYF
.	TRBJ2-6	TRBV7-7	TRBD1	TGTGCCAGCAGCCCGAGAGAGGGGGCGGCTGGAGCCAACGTCCTGACTTTC	CASSPREGAAGANVLTF
.	TRBJ1-1	TRBV5-1	.	TGCGCCAGCAGCTTGGTTCGGGAGTCTTTCGATATGAACACTGAAGCTTTCTTT	CASSLVRESFDMNTEAFF
.	TRBJ1-4	TRBV18	TRBD1	TGTGCCAGCTCACCGGGACAGGGAAGACTGTTTTTT	CASSPGQGRLFF
.	TRBJ2-3	TRBV6-5	.	TGTGCCAGCAGTCATGGCCCATTTTATACGCAGTATTTT	CASSHGPFYTQYF
.	TRBJ1-2	TRBV7-2	TRBD1	TGTGCCAGCAGCTCCCCCGGGACAGGTGGCTACACCTTC	CASSSPGTGGYTF
once	TRBJ2-7	TRBV6-1	TRBD1	TGTGCCAGCAGTGAAATGGGACAGACCCTTTACGAGCAGTACTTC	CASSEMGQTLYEQYF
.	TRBJ2-1	TRBV7-6	TRBD2	TGTGCCAGCAGCTCGGGACTAGCGGGGGGGCGGGTCAATGAGCAGTTCTTC	CASSSGLAGGRVNEQFF
.	TRBJ2-3	TRBV10-1	TRBD2	TGCGCCAGCAGTGAAGTGCGGGGAGGGACAGATACGCAGTATTTT	CASSEVRGGTDTQYF
.	TRBJ2-2	TRBV6-4	.	TGTGCCAGCAGCGAGACAGCCGCGAACACCGGGGAGCTGTTTTTT	CASSETAANTGELFF
.	TRBJ1-1	TRBV6-5	TRBD1	TGTGCCAGCAGTTACGGCCAGGGGGCTGAAGCTTTCTTT	CASSYGQGAEAFF
.	TRBJ1-2	TRBV18	TRBD1	TGTGCCAGCTCACCAGGGACAGGGCATGGCTACACCTTC	CASSPGTGHGYTF
once	TRBJ2-2	TRBV19	TRBD1	TGTGCCAGTAGTATCCGGACAGGGGGCGTCACCGGGGAGCTGTTTTTT	CASSIRTGGVTGELFF
.	TRBJ2-3	TRBV6-5	.	TGTGCCAGCAGTTACGGGCCAGGGGTCACAGATACGCAGTATTTT	CASSYGPGVTDTQYF
.	TRBJ2-2	TRBV9	TRBD2	TGTGCCAGCAGCGTCAATAGCGGGGGGGGCACCGGGGAGCTGTTTTTT	CASSVNSGGGTGELFF
.	TRBJ1-2	TRBV5-4	TRBD1	TGTGCCAGCAGCTTGAAGGGGGCCCTTAACTATGGCTACACCTTC	CASSLKGALNYGYTF
.	TRBJ1-5	TRBV19	.	TGTGCCAGTAGCGTAACAGGAAATCAGCCCCAGCATTTT	CASSVTGNQPQHF
.	TRBJ2-7	TRBV6-6	TRBD1	TGTGCCAGCAGTCTTAGGACAGGGAACGAGCAGTACTTC	CASSLRTGNEQYF
once	TRBJ2-5	TRBV5-1	TRBD1	TGCGCCAGCAGCTTGGACGGCAGGGGGTACCAAGAGACCCAGTACTTC	CASSLDGRGYQETQYF
.	TRBJ2-6	TRBV2	.	TGTGCCAGCAGTGACAGGGCCCCTGGGGCCAACGTCCTGACTTTC	CASSDRAPGANVLTF
.	TRBJ2-3	TRBV4-1	.	TGCGCCAGCAGCCAAAAGAGGGTCAGGGATACGCAGTATTTT	CASSQKRVRDTQYF
.	TRBJ1-6	TRBV27	TRBD1	TGTGCCAGCAGTTTAGCCAGGGGGTCCCCCCTCCACTTT	CASSLARGSPLHF
once	TRBJ2-7	TRBV23-1	TRBD1	TGCGCCAGCAGTCACTTCCCGGGACAGGGTGGTTACGAGCAGTACTTC	CASSHFPGQGGYEQYF
.	TRBJ1-2	TRBV15	TRBD1	TGTGCCACCAGCAGAGGCCAGGGGGCCGGGGGCTACACCTTC	CATSRGQGAGGYTF
.	TRBJ2-1	TRBV4-3	TRBD2	TGCGCCAGCAGCCAAGATCTCGGGGGGGCTTTGAATGAGCAGTTCTTC	CASSQDLGGALNEQFF
few	TRBJ1-6	TRBV6-5	.	TGTGCCAGCAGGAGGGGGTCTCCGTATAATTCACCCCTCCACTTT	CASRRGSPYNSPLHF
.	TRBJ2-1	TRBV6-1	TRBD2	TGTGCCAGCAGTGGGGGACTAGCGGGGGAGCAGTTCTTC	CASSGGLAGEQFF
once	TRBJ1-4	TRBV5-4	TRBD1	TGTGCCAGCAGCTTGAAGGGGGCAGGGGAAAAACTGTTTTTT	CASSLKGAGEKLFF
.	TRBJ2-1	TRBV7-6	TRBD1	TGTGCCAGCAGCTTATACGGGACAGGGGGCTCCTACAATGAGCAGTTCTTC	CASSLYGTGGSYNEQFF
.	TRBJ2-3	TRBV5-1	TRBD2	TGCGCCAGCAGCTCCGGTACTAGCGGGGGGGCGGGAGATACGCAGTATTTT	CASSSGTSGGAGDTQYF
.	TRBJ2-1	TRBV11-3	TRBD1	TGTGCCAGCAGCTTAGTAGGACAGGGCGAGAAGGCCAATGAGCAGTTCTTC	CASSLVGQGEKANEQFF
.	TRBJ1-2	TRBV30	.	TGTGCCTGGTCGAGTACCGCTAACTATGGCTACACCTTC	CAWSSTANYGYTF
few	TRBJ1-4	TRBV6-1	TRBD1	TGTGCCAGCAGTGAAGGGAGGACAGGGGCCGAAAAACTGTTTTTT	CASSEGRTGAEKLFF
.	TRBJ1-6	TRBV7-9	TRBD1	TGTGCCAGCAGCTTAAACGACCGACAGGGAAATTCACCCCTCCACTTT	CASSLNDRQGNSPLHF
.	TRBJ2-3	TRBV29-1	TRBD1	TGCAGCGTTGAGGGACAGGGAGCAACAGATACGCAGTATTTT	CSVEGQGATDTQYF
.	TRBJ1-2	TRBV19	TRBD1	TGTGCCAGTAGTAACGTTCGGACAGGGGGCCCGGGGTATGGCTACACCTTC	CASSNVRTGGPGYGYTF
.	TRBJ1-2	TRBV30	TRBD1	TGTGCCGCCAAACAGGGGACGGACTATGGCTACACCTTC	CAAKQGTDYGYTF
.	TRBJ2-7	TRBV6-5	.	TGTGCCAGCAGTTACTCCCCGGGAAGGGACGAGCAGTACTTC	CASSYSPGRDEQYF
.	TRBJ2-1	TRBV4-3	TRBD2	TGCGCCAGCAGCCAAGGGAGTAGGCGGGGGTCTCTATTCTCGCAGTTCTTC	CASSQGSRRGSLFSQFF
.	TRBJ2-7	TRBV6-5	.	TGTGCCAGCAGATCAGGGGAGAACTCCTACGAGCAGTACTTC	CASRSGENSYEQYF
few	TRBJ2-5	TRBV11-2	TRBD2	TGTGCCAGCAGCCACGGGGCGGGACTAGAGGTTCAAGAGACCCAGTACTTC	CASSHGAGLEVQETQYF
.	TRBJ1-5	TRBV4-1	.	TGCGCCAGCAGCCAAGATAGCCAGCCCCAGCATTTT	CASSQDSQPQHF